What follows is one T cell receptor (beta chain) and its context. Antigen specificity is unknown. These data originate in a study of T cell repertoires in cytomegalovirus infection. Turning to the study itself: Recently identified HLA-C-restricted and well-studied HLA-B-restricted CMV epitopes were used. Study-wide results and limits: In two of eight donors, the top clonotype was HLA-C-restricted CMV-specific. Cumulative frequency (of public TCR beta family members) identified carriers of CMV plus the relevant HLA.

TCRdb ran MiXCR on the reads and lists one entry per CDR3 protein. In the table there are around 900,000 distinct CDR3 sequences, roughly 31% of which are singletons. The ends were cut back, 7 bases at V and 0 bases at J, with 10 bases in the middle. This CDR3 is built from 15 residues. Per the germline V gene, CDR1 is MNHEY and CDR2 is SMNVEV (reference sequence). This clonotype was sampled from a human donor in good health (CMV status not recorded). Some clones in this sample may be carry-over from other donors' samples. The V and J genes are TRBV27 and TRBJ1-6; D may be TRBD1 (5 bases). Sequenced here: cultured CD8+ T cells from PBMCs, sampled from culture after CMV antigen stimulation. CDR3 coding DNA: TGTGCCAGCAACCTGGGGGGCTCCTATAATTCACCCCTCCACTTT. Translation gives CASNLGGSYNSPLHF.